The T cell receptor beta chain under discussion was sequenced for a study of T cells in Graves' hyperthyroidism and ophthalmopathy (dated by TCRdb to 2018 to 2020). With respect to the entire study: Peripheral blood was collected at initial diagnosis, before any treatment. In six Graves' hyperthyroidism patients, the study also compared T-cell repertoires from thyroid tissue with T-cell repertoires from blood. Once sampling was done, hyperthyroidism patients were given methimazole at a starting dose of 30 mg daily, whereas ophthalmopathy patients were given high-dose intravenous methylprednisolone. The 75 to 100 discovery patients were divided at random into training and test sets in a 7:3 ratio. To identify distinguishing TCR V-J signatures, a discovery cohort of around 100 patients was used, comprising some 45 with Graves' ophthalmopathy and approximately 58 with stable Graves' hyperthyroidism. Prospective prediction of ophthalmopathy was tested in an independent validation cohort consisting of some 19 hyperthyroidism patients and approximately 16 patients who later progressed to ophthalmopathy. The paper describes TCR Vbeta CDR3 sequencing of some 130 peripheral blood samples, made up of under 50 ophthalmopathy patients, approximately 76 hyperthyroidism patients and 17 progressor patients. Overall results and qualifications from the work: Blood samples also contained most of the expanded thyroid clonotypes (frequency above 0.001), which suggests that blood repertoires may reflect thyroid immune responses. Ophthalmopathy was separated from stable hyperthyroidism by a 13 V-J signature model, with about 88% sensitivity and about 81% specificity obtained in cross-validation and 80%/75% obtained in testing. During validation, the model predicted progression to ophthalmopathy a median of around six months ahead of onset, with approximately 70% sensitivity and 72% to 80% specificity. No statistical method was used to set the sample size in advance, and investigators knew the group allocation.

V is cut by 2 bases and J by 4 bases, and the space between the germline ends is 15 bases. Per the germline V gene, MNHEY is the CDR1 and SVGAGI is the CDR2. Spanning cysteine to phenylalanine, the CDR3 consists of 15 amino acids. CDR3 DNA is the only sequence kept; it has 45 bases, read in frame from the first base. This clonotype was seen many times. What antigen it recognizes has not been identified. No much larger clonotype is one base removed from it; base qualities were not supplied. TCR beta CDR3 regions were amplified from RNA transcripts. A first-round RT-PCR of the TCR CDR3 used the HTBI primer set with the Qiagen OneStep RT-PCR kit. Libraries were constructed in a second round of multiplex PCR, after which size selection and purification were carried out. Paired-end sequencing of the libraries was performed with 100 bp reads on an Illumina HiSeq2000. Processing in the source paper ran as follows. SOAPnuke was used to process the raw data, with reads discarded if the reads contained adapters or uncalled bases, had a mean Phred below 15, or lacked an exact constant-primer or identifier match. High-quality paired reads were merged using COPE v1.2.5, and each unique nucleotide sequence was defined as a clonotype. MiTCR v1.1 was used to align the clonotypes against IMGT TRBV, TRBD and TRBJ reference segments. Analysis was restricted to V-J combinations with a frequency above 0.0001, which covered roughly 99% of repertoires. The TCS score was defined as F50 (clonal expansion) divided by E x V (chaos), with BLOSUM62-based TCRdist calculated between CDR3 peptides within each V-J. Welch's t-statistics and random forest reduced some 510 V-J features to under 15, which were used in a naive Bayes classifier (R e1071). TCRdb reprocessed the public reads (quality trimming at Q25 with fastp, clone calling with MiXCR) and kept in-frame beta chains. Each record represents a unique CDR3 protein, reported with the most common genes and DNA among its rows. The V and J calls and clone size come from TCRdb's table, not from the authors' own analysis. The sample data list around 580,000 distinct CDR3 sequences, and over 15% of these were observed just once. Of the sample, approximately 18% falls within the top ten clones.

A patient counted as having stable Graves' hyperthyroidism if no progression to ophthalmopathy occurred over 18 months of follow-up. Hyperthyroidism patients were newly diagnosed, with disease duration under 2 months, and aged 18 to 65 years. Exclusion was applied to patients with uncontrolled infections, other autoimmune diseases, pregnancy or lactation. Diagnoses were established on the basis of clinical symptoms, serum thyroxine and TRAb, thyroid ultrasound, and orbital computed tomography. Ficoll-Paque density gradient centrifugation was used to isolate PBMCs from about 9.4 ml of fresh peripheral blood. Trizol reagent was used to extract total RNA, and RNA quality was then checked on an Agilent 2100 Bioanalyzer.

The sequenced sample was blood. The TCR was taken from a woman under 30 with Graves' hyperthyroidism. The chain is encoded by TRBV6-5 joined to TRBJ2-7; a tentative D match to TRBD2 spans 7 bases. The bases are TGTGCCAGCAGTTACACCGGGGGGCCTTATTACGAGCAGTACTTC. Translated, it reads CASSYTGGPYYEQYF.